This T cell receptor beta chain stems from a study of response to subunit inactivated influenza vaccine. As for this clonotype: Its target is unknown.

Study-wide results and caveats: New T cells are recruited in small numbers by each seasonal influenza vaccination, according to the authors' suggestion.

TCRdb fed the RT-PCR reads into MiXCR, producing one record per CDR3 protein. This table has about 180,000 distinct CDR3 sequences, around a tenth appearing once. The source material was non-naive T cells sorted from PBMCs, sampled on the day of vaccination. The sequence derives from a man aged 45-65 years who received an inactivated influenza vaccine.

CDR3 loop: CASRPKDQGLTYEQYF. As DNA, the CDR3 is TGCGCCAGCCGACCGAAAGACCAGGGTCTTACCTACGAGCAGTACTTC. The rearrangement joins TRBV5-1 to TRBJ2-7; tentatively, D is TRBD1 (5 bases). CDR3 length equals 16 residues. Looked up from germline, CDR1 is SGHRS and CDR2 is YFSETQ. The V and J ends lost 7 bases and 2 bases respectively, with 22 bases between them.